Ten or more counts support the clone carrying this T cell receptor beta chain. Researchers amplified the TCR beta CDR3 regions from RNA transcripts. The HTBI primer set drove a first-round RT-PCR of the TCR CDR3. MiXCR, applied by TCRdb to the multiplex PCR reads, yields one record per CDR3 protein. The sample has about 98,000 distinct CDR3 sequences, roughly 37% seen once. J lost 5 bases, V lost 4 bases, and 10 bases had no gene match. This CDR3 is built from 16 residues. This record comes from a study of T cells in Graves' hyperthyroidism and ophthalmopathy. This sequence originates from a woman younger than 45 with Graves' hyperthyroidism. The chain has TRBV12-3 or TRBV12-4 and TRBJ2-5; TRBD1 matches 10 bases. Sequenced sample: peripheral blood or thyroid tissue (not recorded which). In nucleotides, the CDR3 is TGTGCCAGCAGTTCCCCCCGACAGGGGGCGGGGGAGACCCAGTACTTC. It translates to CASSSPRQGAGETQYF.